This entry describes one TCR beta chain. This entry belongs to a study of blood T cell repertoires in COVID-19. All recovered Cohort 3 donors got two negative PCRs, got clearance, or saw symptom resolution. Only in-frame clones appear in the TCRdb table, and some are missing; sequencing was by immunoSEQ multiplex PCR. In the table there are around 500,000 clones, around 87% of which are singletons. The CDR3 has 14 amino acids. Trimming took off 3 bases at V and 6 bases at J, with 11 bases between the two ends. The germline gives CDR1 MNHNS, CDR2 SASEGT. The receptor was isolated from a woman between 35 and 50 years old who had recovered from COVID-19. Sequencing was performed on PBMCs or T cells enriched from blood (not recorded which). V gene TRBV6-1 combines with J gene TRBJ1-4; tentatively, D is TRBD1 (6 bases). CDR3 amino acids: CASSEGHGDEKLFF. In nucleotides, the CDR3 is TGTGCCAGCAGTGAGGGACACGGAGATGAAAAACTGTTTTTT.